Presented here are 23 T cell receptor beta chains from one specimen sequenced in a study of cytomegalovirus exposure and HLA in healthy donors. The primer mix had 60 Vbeta and 13 Jbeta primers. TCRdb's copy holds only in-frame clones and misses some; the assay was immunoSEQ multiplex PCR. The sample shows around 190,000 clones, around 88% of them seen only once. Sequencing used PBMCs. The receptors shown here come from a woman younger than 45 in good health and CMV-seronegative.

The J gene is TRBJ2-3, the V gene TRBV7-8; perhaps TRBD2 as D (6 bases). This CDR3 region has 16 residues. The V and J ends lost 7 bases and 3 bases respectively, with 20 bases between them. Looked up from germline, CDR1 is SGHVS and CDR2 is FQNEAQ. CDR3 bases: TGTGCCAGCACCCCGCTTGTGGGGGGTTCAACAGATACGCAGTATTTT. It specifies CASTPLVGGSTDTQYF.

This rearrangement joins TRBV25-1 to TRBJ2-7; 9 bases fit TRBD1. V lost 4 bases and J lost 4; bases outside the gene matches: 11. The CDR3 sequence is 16 residues long. Germline V CDR1 and CDR2: MGHDK, SYGVNS. CDR3 sequence: CASSASRRTGEYEQYF. In nucleotides, the CDR3 is TGTGCCAGCAGTGCATCCCGCCGGACAGGGGAATACGAGCAGTACTTC.

This rearrangement joins TRBV6-1 to TRBJ1-5; TRBD1 aligns across 9 bases. The germline V gene encodes CDR1 MNHNS and CDR2 SASEGT. V was pared by 3 bases and J by 6 bases, with 15 bases of the junction left unmatched. The CDR3 loop spans 18 amino acids. DNA for the CDR3: TGTGCCAGCAGTGATTCTCCGGGACAGGGCTTTTTGGGTCAGCCCCAGCATTTT. Residues: CASSDSPGQGFLGQPQHF.

The chain employs TRBV11-2 and TRBJ2-1; TRBD2 matches at 7 bases. V was pared by 0 bases and J by 10 bases, with 6 bases of the junction left unmatched. This CDR3 has 14 amino acids. Germline CDR1 and CDR2: SGHAT and FQNNGV. CDR3 loop: CASSLDLRTREQFF. Here the CDR3 DNA reads TGTGCCAGCAGCTTAGATTTGAGGACTAGAGAGCAGTTCTTC.

This chain connects TRBV13 to TRBJ2-7; D gene ambiguous. Germline V CDR1 and CDR2: PRHDT, FYEKMQ (reference sequence). The CDR3 contains 15 residues. V lost 0 bases and J lost 2, with 11 bases in between. CDR3 region: CASSLGLGRTYEQYF. The CDR3 coding sequence is TGTGCCAGCAGCTTAGGCTTGGGCAGAACCTACGAGCAGTACTTC.

This rearrangement joins TRBV28 to TRBJ2-2; the match to TRBD2 covers 11 bases. The CDR3 length is 15 residues. Germline lookup yields CDR1 MDHEN and CDR2 SYDVKM. V was clipped by 5 bases and J by 4 bases; unmatched bases: 3. CDR3 residues: CASSPGLAGTGELFF. The CDR3 DNA reads TGTGCCAGCAGTCCCGGACTAGCGGGCACCGGGGAGCTGTTTTTT.

The chain couples TRBV6-5 to TRBJ1-2; D unresolved. The V end was cut by 6 bases, the J end by 0 bases, with 8 bases between. This CDR3 has 13 amino acids. Germline V gene data show CDR1 as MNHEY and CDR2 as SVGAGI. CDR3 residues: CASRSGTNYGYTF. CDR3 sequence (DNA): TGTGCCAGCAGGAGCGGGACTAACTATGGCTACACCTTC.

The gene calls are TRBV27 and TRBJ2-1, with 11 bases that match TRBD2. The CDR3 runs 15 residues. Germline V gives CDR1 MNHEY, CDR2 SMNVEV (reference sequence). Germline trimming cut 5 bases from V and 6 bases from J; bases unmatched to any gene: 6. CDR3 in amino acids: CASSPGTSGFNEQFF. The CDR3 nucleotides read TGTGCCAGCAGTCCCGGGACTAGCGGCTTCAATGAGCAGTTCTTC.

V usage is TRBV19 and J usage is TRBJ2-7, with a tentative D call TRBD2 (6 bases). The germline CDR1 and CDR2 sequences are LNHDA and SQIVND (reference sequence). V shed 6 bases and J shed 1 base, with 13 bases lying between them. The CDR3 runs to 14 residues. The CDR3 DNA is TGTGCCAGTAGACCCCGGGACTTGTCCTACGAGCAGTACTTC. Translated: CASRPRDLSYEQYF.

The J gene is TRBJ1-3, the V gene TRBV7-9, with D uncertain. This CDR3 has 14 residues. The germline V gene encodes CDR1 SEHNR and CDR2 FQNEAQ (reference sequence). V was cut by 0 bases and J by 4 bases, with 7 bases left in between. The CDR3 DNA is TGTGCCAGCAGCTTAGCGGCAGGAGGAAACACCATATATTTT. It translates to CASSLAAGGNTIYF. The full variable domain, rest sourced from reference TRBV7-9 and TRBJ1-3, is DTGVSQNPRHKITKRGQNVTFRCDPISEHNRLYWYRQTLGQGPEFLTYFQNEAQLEKSRLLSDRFSAERPKGSFSTLEIQRTEQGDSAMYLCASSLAAGGNTIYFGEGSWLTVV.

The chain is built from TRBV11-2 and TRBJ2-7; TRBD2 matches at 8 bases. The CDR3 contains 14 residues. The V gene end was trimmed by 1 base and the J gene end by 4 bases; junction bases not matched to a gene: 3. Germline V gives CDR1 SGHAT, CDR2 FQNNGV. In DNA, the CDR3 is TGTGCCAGCAGCTTAGGGGGACTAGGTTACGAGCAGTACTTC. It encodes CASSLGGLGYEQYF.

V and J are TRBV6-1 and TRBJ2-1; TRBD2 matches 10 bases. V gave up 5 bases and J gave up 7 bases; unmatched junction bases: 5. The CDR3 runs 14 residues. Per germline, CDR1 MNHNS and CDR2 SASEGT. The DNA of the CDR3 is TGTGCCAGCAGTTTAGCGGGGGGCAGGAATGAGCAGTTCTTC. Translation gives CASSLAGGRNEQFF.

The rearrangement uses TRBV11-3 and TRBJ2-3, with D possibly being TRBD2 (6 bases). Deletions cut 5 bases from V and 5 bases from J, with 8 bases between. This CDR3 has 12 residues. Germline-derived CDR1 and CDR2 are SGHNT and YENEEA. The CDR3 spells CASSRGLDTQYF. The CDR3 DNA reads TGTGCCAGCAGCCGGGGACTAGATACGCAGTATTTT.

This clone has only a few counts. The chain recombines TRBV7-3 with TRBJ2-5; a weak D match, TRBD2 (6 bases). This CDR3 comprises 16 residues. V dropped 1 base and J dropped 4 bases, with 16 bases sitting between them. The germline gives CDR1 SGHTA, CDR2 FQGTGA. CDR3: CASSLIGGQTGETQYF. DNA for the CDR3: TGTGCCAGCAGCTTAATCGGAGGGCAGACGGGAGAGACCCAGTACTTC.

The chain is built from TRBV27 and TRBJ1-2; D unresolved. V lost 4 bases and J 5 bases, leaving 17 bases between the germline ends. CDR3 length: 15 residues. Germline-derived CDR1 and CDR2 are MNHEY and SMNVEV (reference sequence). CDR3 amino acids: CASSSGPGVFYGYTF. The CDR3 nucleotides are TGTGCCAGCAGTTCGGGCCCCGGGGTATTTTATGGCTACACCTTC.

The rearrangement uses TRBV6-6 and TRBJ2-2; D gene uncertain. Trimming took 2 bases from V and 7 from J, leaving 11 bases between them. The CDR3 is made up of 14 amino acids. Germline assignment: CDR1 MNHNY and CDR2 SVGAGI (reference sequence). CDR3 sequence (DNA): TGTGCCAGCAGTTACGGCACACCGCTCGGGGAGCTGTTTTTT. Translation: CASSYGTPLGELFF.

V gene TRBV2 combines with J gene TRBJ2-1, with TRBD2 matching over 8 bases. Germline trimming cut 4 bases from V and 0 bases from J; bases unmatched to any gene: 5. Germline V gene sequence: CDR1 SNHLY, CDR2 FYNNEI. The CDR3 contains 16 residues. The CDR3 spells CASSGQLAASYNEQFF. The CDR3 DNA reads as TGTGCCAGCAGTGGGCAACTAGCGGCCTCCTACAATGAGCAGTTCTTC.

This chain links TRBV19 with TRBJ2-7, with TRBD2 matching 7 bases. V lost 3 bases and J lost 2; bases outside the gene matches: 7. The germline gives CDR1 LNHDA, CDR2 SQIVND (reference sequence). The CDR3 consists of 15 residues. The DNA of the CDR3 is TGTGCCAGTAGTATTCAGGCTAGCGGAACCTACGAGCAGTACTTC. This encodes CASSIQASGTYEQYF.

The V and J genes are TRBV5-6 and TRBJ1-3; 8 bases fit TRBD1. The length of the CDR3 is 14 residues. V gave up 3 bases and J gave up 6 bases; unmatched junction bases: 5. CDR1 and CDR2 from the germline V gene are SGHDT and YYEEEE. CDR3 sequence: CASSWTGKVNTIYF. In nucleotides, the CDR3 is TGTGCCAGCAGCTGGACAGGGAAAGTAAACACCATATATTTT.

V and J are TRBV5-4 and TRBJ1-1, with 7 bases fitting TRBD1. V gave up 0 bases and J gave up 1 base; unmatched junction bases: 3. Germline V gene data show CDR1 as SGHNT and CDR2 as YYREEE (reference sequence). CDR3 length equals 15 residues. CDR3 region: CASSLAGTENTEAFF. The DNA of the CDR3 is TGTGCCAGCAGCTTGGCCGGGACAGAGAACACTGAAGCTTTCTTT.

This chain uses TRBV6-1 with TRBJ1-1; tentative D call: TRBD1 (5 bases). The CDR3 is 15 residues long. Per the germline V gene, CDR1 is MNHNS and CDR2 is SASEGT. Between the trimmed V and J ends, which lost 1 base and 3 bases, there was a span of 12 bases. CDR3 amino acids: CASSEEGRGDTEAFF. The CDR3, as DNA: TGTGCCAGCAGTGAAGAAGGGAGGGGTGACACTGAAGCTTTCTTT.

This rearrangement joins TRBV4-1 to TRBJ1-1; 7 nucleotides line up with TRBD1. The CDR3 length is 17 residues. V lost 4 bases to trimming and J lost 7 bases; unmatched junction nucleotides: 18. Per the germline V gene, CDR1 is MGHRA and CDR2 is YSYEKL. The CDR3 region has the DNA TGCGCCAGCAGCCTCCGATCCGGCCCTGCAGGGGGTGGTGAAGCTTTCTTT. Encoded protein: CASSLRSGPAGGGEAFF.

The CDR3 nucleotides read TGCGCCAGCAGTCGAGGTAGCGGGCCCACAGATACGCAGTATTTT. As protein: CASSRGSGPTDTQYF. This chain uses TRBV10-1 with TRBJ2-3; the match to TRBD2 covers 7 bases. CDR1 is WNHNN and CDR2 is SYGVQD in the germline V gene (reference sequence). CDR3 length: 15 residues. The V and J ends lost 5 bases and 2 bases, in that order; junction bases with no gene match: 7.